Following are 9 T cell receptor beta chains from one sample sequenced in a study of tumor-infiltrating lymphocytes in primary liver carcinoma. cDNA specific to TCR beta was made from 500 ng of total RNA, with a constant-region primer employed for priming. What produced the TCR beta libraries was three nested multiplex PCR rounds using slightly modified ARM-PCR. For approximately 9 cycles apiece, the opening two PCR rounds ran with TRBV1-TRBV30 forward primers and a C-beta reverse primer. TCRdb recomputed calls from the multiplex PCR reads with MiXCR, one row per CDR3 protein. The table has approximately 92,000 distinct CDR3 sequences, roughly 69% seen once. Starting material for RNA and DNA co-extraction consisted of about 17-32 mg of unsorted bulk tissue. Specimen: liver tumor tissue from sampling region 5. Regarding subset: tumor region T5, tumor centre. The receptors were sampled from a woman aged 60-75 years with primary liver carcinoma and hepatitis B virus infection.

This clonotype has at least ten counts. The V call is TRBV12-3 or TRBV12-4, the J call TRBJ2-2; TRBD1 might be the D (5 bases). Trimming left V 3 bases short and J 8 bases short, with 13 bases between. CDR3 size: 14 residues. The CDR3 here is CASSLDTLGGELFF. Here the CDR3 DNA reads TGTGCCAGCAGTTTGGACACATTGGGGGGGGAGCTGTTTTTT.

This chain links TRBV20-1 with TRBJ2-3; D could derive from TRBD1 or TRBD2 (5 bases each). V gave up 7 bases and J gave up 4 bases, with 15 bases separating them. The CDR3 spans 13 residues. Germline CDR1 is DFQATT and CDR2 is SNEGSKA (reference sequence). The CDR3 spells CSVRVVGPDTQYF. The CDR3 coding sequence is TGCAGTGTTAGGGTAGTGGGACCAGATACGCAGTATTTT.

V usage is TRBV28 and J usage is TRBJ2-5; a weak D match, TRBD2 (6 bases). The CDR3 sequence is 13 residues long. The germline V and J ends were trimmed by 7 bases and 5 bases, with 14 bases remaining between them. From germline, CDR1 is MDHEN and CDR2 SYDVKM. CDR3 nucleotide sequence: TGTGCCAGCAAAGGAGGGAATTCGGAGACCCAGTACTTC. Protein product: CASKGGNSETQYF.

This clonotype is categorized as medium-sized. This chain links TRBV11-3 with TRBJ2-6; the D call may be TRBD1 or TRBD2 (5 bases each). CDR1 and CDR2 (germline): SGHNT, YENEEA. V was pared by 4 bases and J by 3 bases, with 13 bases between. CDR3 length equals 16 residues. The CDR3 is CASSSEGAGGANVLTF. CDR3 bases: TGTGCCAGCAGCTCTGAAGGGGCGGGTGGGGCCAACGTCCTGACTTTC.

Note on this clonotype: One end of the junction varies from germline; a read error may be responsible. The chain employs TRBV11-3 and TRBJ2-4; the D call may be TRBD1 or TRBD2 (5 bases each). The CDR3 contains 12 residues. Germline CDR1 reads SGHNT; CDR2 reads YENEEA. The DNA of the CDR3 is TGTGTCAGCTCCGGGGCCAAAAACATTCAATACTTC. Its protein is CVSSGAKNIQYF.

The CDR3 DNA follows: TGTGCCAGCAGTCGAGGACGGGGCCGTGGAGCTTTCTTT. Amino acid sequence: CASSRGRGRGAFF. The rearrangement links TRBV12-3 or TRBV12-4 to TRBJ1-1; D is perhaps TRBD1 (5 bases). Trimming stripped 5 bases from V and 10 bases from J, with 17 bases between. There are 13 residues in the CDR3.

This clonotype has only a few counts. In this CDR3 the conserved last residue, phenylalanine or tryptophan, is missing, so a read error is likely. This chain uses TRBV7-9 with TRBJ1-1; D is possibly TRBD1 (5 bases). V gave up 5 bases and J gave up 3 bases, with 10 bases separating them. Per germline, CDR1 SEHNR and CDR2 FQNEAQ (reference sequence). This CDR3 contains 13 residues. The CDR3 region has the DNA TGTGCCAGCAGCCTGGGGGGACACACTGAAGCTTTCTCT. Amino acids: CASSLGGHTEAFS.

Note on this clonotype: One junction end does not reproduce the germline sequence, and a read error may be involved. V gene TRBV6-1 combines with J gene TRBJ2-7; 8 bases line up with TRBD2. This CDR3 spans 15 amino acids. CDR1 MNHNS and CDR2 SASEGT come from the germline V gene. The CDR3: CASRASGGGTYEQYF. The CDR3 DNA sequence: TGTGCCAGCAGAGCCAGCGGGGGTGGAACCTATGAGCAGTACTTC.

The chain has TRBV6-5 and TRBJ2-7; 10 bases map to TRBD2. There are 20 residues in the CDR3. Germline loops: CDR1 MNHEY, CDR2 SVGAGI. V gave up 4 bases and J gave up 12 bases; unmatched junction bases: 30. CDR3 protein: CASSSRRVKGVSGGSYKRYF. The CDR3 DNA reads TGTGCCAGCAGTTCCCGGAGAGTGAAGGGGGTTAGCGGGGGGTCCTACAAGCGGTACTTC.